These 32 T cell receptor beta chains share one sample of origin, sequenced in a study of OX40 agonist ivuxolimab in advanced cancers. The method was immunoSEQ multiplex PCR; TCRdb's version includes in-frame clones alone and lacks a portion of them. The data hold roughly 56,000 clones, with roughly three quarters observed a single time. The sequences come from CD4+ or CD8+ T cells sorted from blood, collected in a trial of the OX40 agonist ivuxolimab. Every receptor here comes from an adult with an advanced solid tumor such as melanoma, head and neck, liver or kidney cancer.

There are a few counts of this clone. The rearrangement links TRBV18 to TRBJ1-1; D unresolved. The V end lost 3 bases, the J end lost 0 bases, and 8 bases lay between the germline ends. The germline gives CDR1 KGHSH, CDR2 LQKENI. The CDR3 has 14 residues. The CDR3 region is CASSPDWVNTEAFF. In DNA form, the CDR3 reads TGTGCCAGCTCACCCGACTGGGTGAACACTGAAGCTTTCTTT.

This chain connects TRBV2 to TRBJ1-5; D may be TRBD1 (5 bases). Germline CDR1 is SNHLY and CDR2 is FYNNEI. This CDR3 is 14 amino acids long. V was cut by 5 bases and J by 7 bases, with 15 bases left in between. The CDR3 bases are TGTGCCAGCAGTCGGCCAGGGCGGAGGCAGCCCCAGCATTTT. Encoded protein: CASSRPGRRQPQHF.

This clone has only a few counts. The rearrangement uses TRBV21-1 and TRBJ2-7. TRBV21-1 is reported as a pseudogene. CDR3 length: 17 amino acids. The CDR3 coding sequence is TGTGCCAGCAGCGACCGGGACCCGACCCAACGGCTATACGAGCAGTACTTC. Protein sequence: CASSDRDPTQRLYEQYF.

V usage is TRBV7-9 and J usage is TRBJ1-6, with no clear D. V lost 4 bases, J lost 10 bases, and 14 bases lay in between. This CDR3 has 14 residues. Germline CDR1 SEHNR, CDR2 FQNEAQ (reference sequence). CDR3 sequence: CASSSTDQGSPLHF. For the CDR3, the DNA is TGTGCCAGCAGCTCCACGGACCAAGGGTCACCCCTCCACTTT.

This clone was observed a handful of times. The chain combines TRBV15 with TRBJ2-7; D unclear. V was pared by 0 bases and J by 6 bases, with 9 bases between. This CDR3 has 13 residues. Germline V gene sequence: CDR1 LNHNV, CDR2 YYDKDF (reference sequence). DNA for the CDR3: TGTGCCACCAGCAGAGATTACGCCGCCGAGCAGTACTTC. Translated, it gives CATSRDYAAEQYF.

This chain joins TRBV2 and TRBJ2-4; D uncertain. The ends were cut back, 7 bases at V and 6 bases at J, with 10 bases in the middle. The CDR3 runs to 12 residues. CDR1 is SNHLY and CDR2 is FYNNEI in the germline V gene. CDR3 region: CASTMTANIQYF. The CDR3 region has the DNA TGTGCCAGCACTATGACCGCAAACATTCAGTACTTC.

CDR3 coding DNA: TGTGCCAGCAGTTACCCCCAAGGGGGCGGGGAGCTGTTTTTT. This translates into CASSYPQGGGELFF. The chain employs TRBV6-5 and TRBJ2-2; D is perhaps TRBD1 (6 bases). CDR3 length: 14 amino acids. Germline V gene data show CDR1 as MNHEY and CDR2 as SVGAGI. Trimming removed 2 bases at V and 7 bases at J, with 11 bases between.

The chain combines TRBV30 with TRBJ2-2, with TRBD1 identical over 7 bases. Germline CDR1 GTSNPN, CDR2 SVGIG (reference sequence). This CDR3 comprises 15 residues. V trimming: 0 bases; J trimming: 5 bases; junction bases outside the gene matches: 6. CDR3 region: CAWSVDRVGTGELFF. The CDR3 region has the DNA TGTGCCTGGAGTGTAGACAGGGTAGGGACCGGGGAGCTGTTTTTT. Variable domain in full (rest from reference TRBV30 and TRBJ2-2): SQTIHQWPATLVQPVGSPLSLECTVEGTSNPNLYWYRQAAGRGLQLLFYSVGIGQISSEVPQNLSASRPQDRQFILSSKKLLLSDSGFYLCAWSVDRVGTGELFFGEGSRLTVL.

The chain carries TRBV19 and TRBJ1-2, with 8 bases aligning to TRBD1. The CDR3 is 14 residues long. CDR1 and CDR2 (germline): LNHDA, SQIVND (reference sequence). V lost 1 base to trimming and J lost 4 bases; unmatched junction nucleotides: 2. The CDR3, as DNA: TGTGCCAGTAGTATAGGGACAGGGAGCTATGGCTACACCTTC. Translation gives CASSIGTGSYGYTF.

The J gene is TRBJ1-1, the V gene TRBV6-5; 10 positions match TRBD1. Trimming removed 6 bases from V and 7 bases from J; junction bases left unmatched: 8. This CDR3 is 14 amino acids long. CDR1 is MNHEY, CDR2 SVGAGI, per germline. CDR3 amino acids: CASRTAGTGDEAFF. The CDR3 coding sequence is TGTGCCAGCAGAACCGCCGGGACAGGGGATGAAGCTTTCTTT.

In its sample, this clone was seen a few times. The rearrangement joins TRBV6-1 to TRBJ1-5; the match to TRBD1 covers 7 bases. After removal of 5 bases from V and 5 bases from J, the junction contained 6 bases not matched to a gene. The length of the CDR3 is 14 residues. Germline V lookup: CDR1 MNHNS, CDR2 SASEGT. The CDR3 loop is CASSWAGGDQPQHF. In DNA, the CDR3 is TGTGCCAGCAGTTGGGCAGGGGGGGATCAGCCCCAGCATTTT.

The J gene is TRBJ2-7, the V gene TRBV27; maybe TRBD2 (5 bases). CDR3 length equals 13 residues. Trimming stripped 1 base from V and 3 bases from J, with 7 bases between. From germline, CDR1 is MNHEY and CDR2 SMNVEV (reference sequence). Written as DNA, the CDR3 is TGTGCCAGCAGTTTATTTGAGGGCTACGAGCAGTACTTC. Protein sequence: CASSLFEGYEQYF.

J is TRBJ1-1 and V is TRBV13; D is uncertain. CDR3 size: 16 residues. Deletions cut 0 bases from V and 2 bases from J, with 13 bases between. Germline V gene sequence: CDR1 PRHDT, CDR2 FYEKMQ (reference sequence). CDR3 bases: TGTGCCAGCAGCTTAGGGGGGTCAGATAAAAACACTGAAGCTTTCTTT. This translates into CASSLGGSDKNTEAFF.

This sequence joins TRBV25-1 and TRBJ2-2, with TRBD1 as a possible D gene (6 bases). The CDR3 runs 17 residues. V lost 1 base to trimming and J lost 6 bases, with 18 bases between them. Germline CDR1 reads MGHDK; CDR2 reads SYGVNS. CDR3 sequence (DNA): TGTGCCAGCAGTGAATTGACAGAGGACAGCCCGCCCGGGGAGCTGTTTTTT. It translates to CASSELTEDSPPGELFF. The whole variable domain, remainder taken from reference TRBV25-1 and TRBJ2-2, is EADIYQTPRYLVIGTGKKITLECSQTMGHDKMYWYQQDPGMELHLIHYSYGVNSTEKGDLSSESTVSRIRTEHFPLTLESARPSHTSQYLCASSELTEDSPPGELFFGEGSRLTVL.

In DNA, the CDR3 is TGTGCCTGGCGAGCGGGAGAGACCCAGTACTTC. It encodes CAWRAGETQYF. The rearrangement joins TRBV30 to TRBJ2-5; D is possibly TRBD2 (6 bases). Germline V gene lookup returns CDR1 GTSNPN and CDR2 SVGIG (reference sequence). Trimming left V 5 bases short and J 4 bases short, with 8 bases between. The CDR3 length is 11 residues. Variable domain in full (rest from reference TRBV30 and TRBJ2-5): SQTIHQWPATLVQPVGSPLSLECTVEGTSNPNLYWYRQAAGRGLQLLFYSVGIGQISSEVPQNLSASRPQDRQFILSSKKLLLSDSGFYLCAWRAGETQYFGPGTRLLVL.

This rearrangement joins TRBV5-1 to TRBJ2-7; D is unresolved. CDR3 length equals 12 residues. Per germline, CDR1 SGHRS and CDR2 YFSETQ. Deletions cut 2 bases from V and 4 bases from J, with 7 bases between. This chain's CDR3 is CASSLMGYEQYF. The CDR3 DNA sequence: TGCGCCAGCAGCTTAATGGGATACGAGCAGTACTTC.

The chain combines TRBV9 with TRBJ2-2; TRBD2 agrees at 8 bases. Germline CDR1 and CDR2: SGDLS and YYNGEE. V shed 4 bases, J shed 0 bases, and the junction held 8 bases outside the gene matches. The CDR3 is made up of 17 amino acids. The CDR3 here is CASSFYPTSANTGELFF. The CDR3 region has the DNA TGTGCCAGCAGCTTCTACCCGACTAGCGCGAACACCGGGGAGCTGTTTTTT.

V is TRBV9 and J is TRBJ1-3; D is undetermined. With 0 bases removed from V and 0 bases from J, the gap between germline ends came to 7 bases. CDR3 size: 15 residues. Germline V gene lookup returns CDR1 SGDLS and CDR2 YYNGEE. The CDR3 nucleotides are TGTGCCAGCAGCGTAGAGTGGAGCTCTGGAAACACCATATATTTT. It is translated as CASSVEWSSGNTIYF.

The sample holds a few counts of this clone. The chain combines TRBV9 with TRBJ1-3, with unresolved D. CDR1 and CDR2 (germline): SGDLS, YYNGEE. The CDR3 has 14 amino acids. Trimming took off 4 bases at V and 1 base at J, with 9 bases between the two ends. CDR3 DNA: TGTGCCAGCAGCACCGGCGGTTCTGGAAACACCATATATTTT. Its protein product is CASSTGGSGNTIYF.

With respect to this clone: The identical CDR3 is also encoded by other nucleotide sequences in the sample. The rearrangement joins TRBV28 to TRBJ1-3; D remains ambiguous. This CDR3 is 12 amino acids long. Trimming took off 2 bases at V and 4 bases at J, with 3 bases between the two ends. Per germline, CDR1 MDHEN and CDR2 SYDVKM. The CDR3 spells CASSLGGNTIYF. DNA of the CDR3: TGTGCCAGCAGTTTAGGAGGAAACACCATATATTTT.

The chain joins TRBV4-1 to TRBJ2-7, with no clear D. V lost 0 bases and J 4 bases, leaving 4 bases between the germline ends. This CDR3 is 12 amino acids long. Germline-derived CDR1 and CDR2 are MGHRA and YSYEKL. CDR3 coding DNA: TGCGCCAGCAGCCAAGAGGGTTACGAGCAGTACTTC. Protein product: CASSQEGYEQYF.

J is TRBJ2-7 and V is TRBV19, with D unclear. From germline, CDR1 is LNHDA and CDR2 SQIVND (reference sequence). V was pared by 3 bases and J by 1 base, with 10 bases between. The CDR3 covers 14 residues. This chain's CDR3 is CASSIRMGSYEQYF. CDR3 nucleotide sequence: TGTGCCAGTAGTATCCGTATGGGATCCTACGAGCAGTACTTC.

The rearrangement uses TRBV6-5 and TRBJ1-3, with D unresolved. This CDR3 is built from 15 residues. V was shortened by 6 bases and J by 0 bases, with 12 bases between the two germline ends. The germline CDR1 and CDR2 sequences are MNHEY and SVGAGI. CDR3 in amino acids: CASSPRQLSGNTIYF. The CDR3 region has the DNA TGTGCCAGCAGCCCCAGGCAACTCTCTGGAAACACCATATATTTT.

The V call is TRBV6-1, the J call TRBJ1-4; no clear D gene. Germline V gives CDR1 MNHNS, CDR2 SASEGT. The V gene lost 4 bases and the J gene lost 2 bases, with 11 bases spanning the gap. CDR3 length: 15 amino acids. The CDR3 DNA is TGTGCCAGCAGTGTACAGAGGGAGACTAATGAAAAACTGTTTTTT. It codes for CASSVQRETNEKLFF.

This clone has just a few counts. The chain has TRBV30 and TRBJ1-6; no clear D gene. Germline CDR1 GTSNPN, CDR2 SVGIG (reference sequence). The V and J ends lost 4 bases and 8 bases respectively, with 12 bases between them. The length of the CDR3 is 13 residues. The CDR3 DNA follows: TGTGCCTGGAACCGGGTCCAAGATTCACCCCTCCACTTT. This sequence encodes CAWNRVQDSPLHF.

The V call is TRBV7-8, the J call TRBJ2-1; D may match TRBD1 or TRBD2 (6 bases each). Germline CDR1 is SGHVS and CDR2 is FQNEAQ. V dropped 4 bases and J dropped 7 bases, with 17 bases sitting between them. The CDR3 loop spans 15 amino acids. The CDR3 sequence: CASSWGFGGRNEQFF. CDR3 bases: TGTGCCAGCAGCTGGGGATTCGGGGGCAGGAATGAGCAGTTCTTC.

CDR3 in DNA: TGTGCCAGCAGCACCGGACTAGCGGGAGAGTATGAGCAGTTCTTC. Its protein is CASSTGLAGEYEQFF. The chain has TRBV9 and TRBJ2-1, with 13 bases identical to TRBD2. CDR3 length equals 15 residues. V dropped 4 bases and J dropped 8; count of bases not matched to a gene: 6. Germline V CDR1 and CDR2: SGDLS, YYNGEE.

The chain is built from TRBV5-1 and TRBJ1-2, with D perhaps TRBD1 (5 bases). V shed 0 bases and J shed 3 bases, with 9 bases lying between them. The CDR3 is made up of 14 amino acids. From germline, CDR1 is SGHRS and CDR2 YFSETQ. The CDR3 DNA is TGCGCCAGCAGCTTGGCCTTGGGGGACTATGGCTACACCTTC. This codes for CASSLALGDYGYTF.

The chain's CDR3 is CASLGGPPRQGAPGNTIYF. CDR3 DNA: TGTGCCAGCCTTGGGGGACCTCCGCGACAGGGGGCGCCCGGAAACACCATATATTTT. The chain combines TRBV2 with TRBJ1-3, with 10 bases fitting TRBD1. CDR1 and CDR2 from the germline V gene are SNHLY and FYNNEI. The CDR3 totals 19 residues. The ends lost 8 bases at V and 4 bases at J; junction bases unmatched: 20.

The chain joins TRBV11-2 to TRBJ2-7; a weak D match, TRBD1 (6 bases). Germline V lookup: CDR1 SGHAT, CDR2 FQNNGV. The CDR3 has 15 amino acids. The V gene lost 5 bases and the J gene lost 4 bases, with 18 bases spanning the gap. The CDR3 is CASSVRQDVLYEQYF. In nucleotides, the CDR3 is TGTGCCAGCAGCGTACGACAGGATGTTTTGTACGAGCAGTACTTC.

V gene TRBV5-1 combines with J gene TRBJ2-1; D gene unclear. CDR3 length: 11 amino acids. V lost 0 bases and J lost 9, with 4 bases in between. Per germline, CDR1 SGHRS and CDR2 YFSETQ. The CDR3 sequence: CASSLEFEQFF. In nucleotides, the CDR3 is TGCGCCAGCAGCTTGGAGTTTGAGCAGTTCTTC. Full variable domain (missing parts from reference TRBV5-1 and TRBJ2-1): KAGVTQTPRYLIKTRGQQVTLSCSPISGHRSVSWYQQTPGQGLQFLFEYFSETQRNKGNFPGRFSGRQFSNSRSEMNVSTLELGDSALYLCASSLEFEQFFGPGTRLTVL.

This chain uses TRBV4-2 with TRBJ1-2, with 7 bases lining up with TRBD1. The CDR3 covers 16 residues. The V and J ends lost 4 bases and 4 bases, in that order; junction bases with no gene match: 12. Germline V CDR1 and CDR2: LGHNA, YNFKEQ. In DNA, the CDR3 is TGTGCCAGCAGCCCCGAACCGGGACAGAAGAGCTATGGCTACACCTTC. Encoded protein: CASSPEPGQKSYGYTF.